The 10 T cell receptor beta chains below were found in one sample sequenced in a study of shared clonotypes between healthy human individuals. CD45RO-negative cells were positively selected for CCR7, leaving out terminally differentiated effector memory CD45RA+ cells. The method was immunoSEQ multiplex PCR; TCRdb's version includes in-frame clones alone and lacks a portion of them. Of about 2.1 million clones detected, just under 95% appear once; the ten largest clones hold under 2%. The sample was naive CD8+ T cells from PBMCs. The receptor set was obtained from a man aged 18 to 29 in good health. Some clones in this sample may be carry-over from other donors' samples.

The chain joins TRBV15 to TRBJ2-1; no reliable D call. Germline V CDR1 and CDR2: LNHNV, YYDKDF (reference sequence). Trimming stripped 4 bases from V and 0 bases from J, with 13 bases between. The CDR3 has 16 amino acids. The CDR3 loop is CATSKTAFSSYNEQFF. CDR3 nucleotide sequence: TGTGCCACCAGCAAAACGGCCTTTTCCTCCTACAATGAGCAGTTCTTC.

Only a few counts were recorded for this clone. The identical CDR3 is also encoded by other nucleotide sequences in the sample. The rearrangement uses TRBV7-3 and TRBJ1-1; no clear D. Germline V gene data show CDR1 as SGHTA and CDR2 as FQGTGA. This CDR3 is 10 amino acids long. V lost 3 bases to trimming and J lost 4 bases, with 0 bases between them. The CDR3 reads CASSFTEAFF. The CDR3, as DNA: TGTGCCAGCAGCTTCACTGAAGCTTTCTTT.

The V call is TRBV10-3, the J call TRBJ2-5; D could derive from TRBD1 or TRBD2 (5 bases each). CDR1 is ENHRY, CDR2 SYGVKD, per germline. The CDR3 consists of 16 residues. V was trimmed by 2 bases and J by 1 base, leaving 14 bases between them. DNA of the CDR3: TGTGCCATCAGTGAGCCGAGTTGGGGGATCCAAGAGACCCAGTACTTC. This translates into CAISEPSWGIQETQYF.

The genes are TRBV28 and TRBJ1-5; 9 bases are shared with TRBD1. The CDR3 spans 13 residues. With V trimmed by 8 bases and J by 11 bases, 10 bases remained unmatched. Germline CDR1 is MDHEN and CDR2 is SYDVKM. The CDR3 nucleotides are TGTGCCAGCCGTCCGACAGGGGGAGAAGCCCAGCATTTT. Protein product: CASRPTGGEAQHF.

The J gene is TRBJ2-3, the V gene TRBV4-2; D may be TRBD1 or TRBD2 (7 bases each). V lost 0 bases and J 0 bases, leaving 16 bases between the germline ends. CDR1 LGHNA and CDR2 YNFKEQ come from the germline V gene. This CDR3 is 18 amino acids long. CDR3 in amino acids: CASSQDPSGTASTDTQYF. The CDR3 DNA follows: TGTGCCAGCAGCCAAGATCCCAGCGGGACAGCGAGCACAGATACGCAGTATTTT.

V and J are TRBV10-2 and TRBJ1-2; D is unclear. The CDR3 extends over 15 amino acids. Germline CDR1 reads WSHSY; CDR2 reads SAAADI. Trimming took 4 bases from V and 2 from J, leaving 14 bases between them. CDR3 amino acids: CASSGGEGSNYGYTF. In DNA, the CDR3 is TGCGCCAGCAGTGGAGGAGAGGGATCGAACTATGGCTACACCTTC.

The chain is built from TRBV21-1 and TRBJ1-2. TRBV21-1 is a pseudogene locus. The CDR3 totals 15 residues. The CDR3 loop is CASSSRGKANYGYTF. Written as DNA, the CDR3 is TGTGCCAGCAGCTCCCGAGGTAAAGCTAACTATGGCTACACCTTC.

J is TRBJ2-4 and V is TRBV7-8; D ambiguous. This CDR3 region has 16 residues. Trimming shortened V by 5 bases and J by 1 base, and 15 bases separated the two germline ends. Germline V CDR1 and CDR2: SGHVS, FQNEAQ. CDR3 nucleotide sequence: TGTGCCAGCAGCCCCCTAAGGGCTTTGGCCAAAAACATTCAGTACTTC. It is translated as CASSPLRALAKNIQYF.

CDR3 loop: CASSFDANTGELFF. In DNA, the CDR3 is TGTGCCAGCAGTTTTGACGCGAACACCGGGGAGCTGTTTTTT. The chain is built from TRBV27 and TRBJ2-2; D gene ambiguous. The CDR3 contains 14 residues. CDR1 and CDR2 from the germline V gene are MNHEY and SMNVEV (reference sequence). V dropped 3 bases and J dropped 0 bases, with 5 bases sitting between them.

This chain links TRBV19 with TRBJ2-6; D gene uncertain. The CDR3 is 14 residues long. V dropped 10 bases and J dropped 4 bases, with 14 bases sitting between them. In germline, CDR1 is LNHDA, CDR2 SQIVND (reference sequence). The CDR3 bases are TGTGCCACGCGACCCCCGGGCGGGGCCAACGTCCTGACTTTC. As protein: CATRPPGGANVLTF.